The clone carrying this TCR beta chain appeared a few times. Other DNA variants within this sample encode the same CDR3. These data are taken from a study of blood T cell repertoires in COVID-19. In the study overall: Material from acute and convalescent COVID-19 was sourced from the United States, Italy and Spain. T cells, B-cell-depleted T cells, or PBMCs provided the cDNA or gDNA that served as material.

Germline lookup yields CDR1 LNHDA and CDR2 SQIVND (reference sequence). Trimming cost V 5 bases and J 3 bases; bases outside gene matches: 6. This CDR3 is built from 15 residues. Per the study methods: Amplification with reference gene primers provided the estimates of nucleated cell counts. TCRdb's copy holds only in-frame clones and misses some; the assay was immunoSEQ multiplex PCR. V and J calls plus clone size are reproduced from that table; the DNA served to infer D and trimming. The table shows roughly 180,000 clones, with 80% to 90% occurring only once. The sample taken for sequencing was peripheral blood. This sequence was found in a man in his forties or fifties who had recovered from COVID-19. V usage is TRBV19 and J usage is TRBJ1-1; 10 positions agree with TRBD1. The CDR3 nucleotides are TGTGCCAGTAGTCCGGGGACAGGGGTTGACACTGAAGCTTTCTTT. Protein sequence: CASSPGTGVDTEAFF.